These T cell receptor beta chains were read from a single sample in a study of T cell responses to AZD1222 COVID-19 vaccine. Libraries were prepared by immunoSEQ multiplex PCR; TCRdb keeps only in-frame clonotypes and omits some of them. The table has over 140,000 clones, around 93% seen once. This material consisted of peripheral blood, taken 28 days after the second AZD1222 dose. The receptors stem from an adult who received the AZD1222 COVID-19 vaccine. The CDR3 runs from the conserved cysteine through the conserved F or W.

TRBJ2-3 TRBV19 CASSILGTGSDTQYF
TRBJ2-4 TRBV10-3 CANAGTSKGIQYF
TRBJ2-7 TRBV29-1 CSVGEGPYEQYF
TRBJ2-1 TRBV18 CATLQSGGNEQFF
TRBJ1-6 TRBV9 CASSGKNPGENNSPLHF
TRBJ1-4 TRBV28 CAVGTGTFEKLFF
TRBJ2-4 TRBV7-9 CASSFPGAGGILNIQYF
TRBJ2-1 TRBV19 CASSSLGGSANEQFF
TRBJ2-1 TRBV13 CASSRNTGTYTSNEQFF
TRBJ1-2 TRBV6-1 CASSDPASRYGYTF
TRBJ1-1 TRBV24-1 CATSGGAEAFF
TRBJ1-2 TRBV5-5 CASSLGGRSNYGYTF
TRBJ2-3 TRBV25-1 CASSPGGVTQYF
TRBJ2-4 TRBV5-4 CASSRGLARVGAKNIQYF
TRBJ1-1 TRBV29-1 CSVGRASGTEAFF
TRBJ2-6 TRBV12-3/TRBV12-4 CASSGANVLTF
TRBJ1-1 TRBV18 CASSLNSPDANTEAFF
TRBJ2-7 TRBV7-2 CASSLAGVLSYEQYF
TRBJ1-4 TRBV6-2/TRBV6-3 CASSYSPGQAINEKLFF
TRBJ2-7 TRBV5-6 CASSEGQITYEQYF
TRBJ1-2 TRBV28 CASSSAGTRLRYGYTF
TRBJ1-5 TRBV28 CASSLVSNQPQHF
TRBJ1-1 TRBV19 CASAKTRGNTEAFF
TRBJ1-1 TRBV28 CASSPGLF
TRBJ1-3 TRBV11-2 CASSLLTNTIYF
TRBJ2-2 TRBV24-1 CATSEAGTGGFGELFF
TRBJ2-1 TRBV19 CASSIVMGYDNEQFF
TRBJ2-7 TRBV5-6 CASSLGRRPNYEQYF
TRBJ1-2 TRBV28 CASSFEENRVPSGGYTF
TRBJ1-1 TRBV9 CASSVKQGNTEAFF
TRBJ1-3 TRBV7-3 CASSLGQPGRNTIYF
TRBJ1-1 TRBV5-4 CASSLGGEGPLEAFF
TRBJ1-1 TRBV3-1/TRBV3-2 CASSARQGVGTEAFF
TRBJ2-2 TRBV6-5 CASSSNTGELFF
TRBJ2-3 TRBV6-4 CASSSGQGADTQYF
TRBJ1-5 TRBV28 CASSLGVGIKLHQPQHF
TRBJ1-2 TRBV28 CASGPGQTRYGYTF
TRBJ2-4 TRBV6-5 CASSYSLAKNIQYF
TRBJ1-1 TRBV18 CASSRDRENTEAFF
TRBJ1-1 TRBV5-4 CASRVGGDHTEAFF
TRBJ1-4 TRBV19 CASSKLRTNEKLFF
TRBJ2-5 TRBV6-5 CASIEGHPYQYF
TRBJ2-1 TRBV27 CASSFPGLGRGEQFF
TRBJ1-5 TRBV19 CASKQLGTNSNQPQHF
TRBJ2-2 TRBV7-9 CASSLNPGAAELFF
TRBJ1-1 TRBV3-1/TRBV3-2 CASSLLDRSEAFF
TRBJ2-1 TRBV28 CASSLSGDVEYNEQFF
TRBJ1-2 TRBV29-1 CSVLQGYGYTF
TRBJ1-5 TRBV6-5 CASSPGQGYQPQHF
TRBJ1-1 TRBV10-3 CAISGTGWDTEAFF
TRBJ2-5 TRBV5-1 CASSLQISGTLETQYF
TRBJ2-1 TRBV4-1 CASSRLAGIYNEQFF
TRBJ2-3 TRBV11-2 CASRPTSHPLSTDTQYF
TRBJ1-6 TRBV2 CASTEQGDNSPLHF
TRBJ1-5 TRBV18 CASSPGQGRSNQPQHF
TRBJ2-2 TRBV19 CATAAGSNTGELFF